A selection of T cell receptor beta chains follows, all from one sample in a study of human T cells and chemical hapten exposure. TCRdb called the RACE reads again in MiXCR, with one record for every CDR3 protein. The profile shows roughly 180,000 distinct CDR3 sequences, around 24% of them singletons. The specimen comprised whole blood, sampled in connection with sensitization to the hapten diphenylcyclopropenone (DPC). These receptors all stem from a woman aged 50 to 60 with alopecia areata. Some clones in this sample may be carry-over from other donors' samples. Each CDR3 is given with its conserved first and last residue. Fields, in order: clone size, V gene, J gene, CDR3 protein. The listing skips clone size in some rows; elsewhere it reads once, few, many or a size class.

clone size: few; V gene: TRBV9; J gene: TRBJ2-1; CDR3 protein: CASSAAVYNEQFF
clone size: few; V gene: TRBV7-9; J gene: TRBJ2-7; CDR3 protein: CASSPSPYEQYF
clone size: few; V gene: TRBV20-1; J gene: TRBJ2-7; CDR3 protein: CSASLVTGGDYEQYF
clone size: -; V gene: TRBV5-8; J gene: TRBJ2-7; CDR3 protein: CASSPGDRISEQYF
clone size: -; V gene: TRBV20-1; J gene: TRBJ2-5; CDR3 protein: CSAETLQTGETQYF
clone size: many; V gene: TRBV20-1; J gene: TRBJ2-1; CDR3 protein: CSTGQTSNEQFF
clone size: once; V gene: TRBV29-1; J gene: TRBJ2-3; CDR3 protein: CSVVGGQGSPDTQYF
clone size: -; V gene: TRBV27; J gene: TRBJ2-5; CDR3 protein: CASGRTATQETQYF
clone size: -; V gene: TRBV4-1; J gene: TRBJ2-1; CDR3 protein: CASSQGAAKGSSYNEQFF
clone size: -; V gene: TRBV4-2; J gene: TRBJ2-2; CDR3 protein: CASSQESSGARELFF
clone size: few; V gene: TRBV3-1; J gene: TRBJ2-3; CDR3 protein: CASSLRTSGTADTQYF
clone size: -; V gene: TRBV15; J gene: TRBJ1-1; CDR3 protein: CATSTLGGTTEAFF
clone size: -; V gene: TRBV25-1; J gene: TRBJ2-3; CDR3 protein: CATTGDHTDTQYF
clone size: once; V gene: TRBV12-3/TRBV12-4; J gene: TRBJ2-5; CDR3 protein: CASTFGVAETQYF
clone size: few; V gene: TRBV6-5; J gene: TRBJ2-7; CDR3 protein: CASSGVGVEAYEQYF
clone size: few; V gene: TRBV20-1; J gene: TRBJ1-2; CDR3 protein: CSARWGQGAPNYGYTF
clone size: -; V gene: TRBV5-1; J gene: TRBJ2-1; CDR3 protein: CASSPVRIQGWKDEQFF
clone size: -; V gene: TRBV5-1; J gene: TRBJ2-5; CDR3 protein: CASSPSVGQETQYF
clone size: -; V gene: TRBV20-1; J gene: TRBJ2-1; CDR3 protein: CSASRGIFSSYNEQFF
clone size: few; V gene: TRBV3-1; J gene: TRBJ1-1; CDR3 protein: CASSQGHQGGTEAFF
clone size: -; V gene: TRBV20-1; J gene: TRBJ1-1; CDR3 protein: CSALHTEAFF
clone size: few; V gene: TRBV20-1; J gene: TRBJ2-7; CDR3 protein: CSARRLLYEQYF
clone size: few; V gene: TRBV20-1; J gene: TRBJ2-5; CDR3 protein: CSAFFPSAAQETQYF
clone size: -; V gene: TRBV7-8; J gene: TRBJ2-1; CDR3 protein: CASRSGVSSYNEQFF
clone size: few; V gene: TRBV10-1; J gene: TRBJ2-7; CDR3 protein: CASSSGTGETYEQYF
clone size: few; V gene: TRBV20-1; J gene: TRBJ2-5; CDR3 protein: CSGAIRGREETQYF
clone size: few; V gene: TRBV7-9; J gene: TRBJ2-5; CDR3 protein: CASTPGQGLETQYF
clone size: many; V gene: TRBV7-9; J gene: TRBJ1-4; CDR3 protein: CASSPLQALNEKLFF